The 30 T cell receptor beta chains below were found in one sample sequenced in a study of T cells in Graves' hyperthyroidism and ophthalmopathy. TCR beta CDR3 regions were amplified from RNA transcripts. HTBI primers were employed in a first-round RT-PCR of the TCR CDR3. MiXCR, applied by TCRdb to the multiplex PCR reads, yields one record per CDR3 protein. This sample has approximately 400,000 distinct CDR3 sequences, with around 14% found just once. The sequencing sample was made of blood. These receptors came from an older woman with Graves' hyperthyroidism.

This clonotype has ten or more counts. The rearrangement uses TRBV2 and TRBJ2-2; 7 bases map to TRBD1. CDR3 length: 15 amino acids. V lost 4 bases and J lost 5; bases outside the gene matches: 7. Germline assignment: CDR1 SNHLY and CDR2 FYNNEI. CDR3 region: CASSVSDRETGELFF. CDR3 DNA: TGTGCCAGCAGTGTATCAGACAGGGAGACCGGGGAGCTGTTTTTT.

The chain recombines TRBV19 with TRBJ1-1; D is unresolved. The CDR3 has 15 amino acids. The V gene lost 7 bases and the J gene lost 7 bases, with 22 bases spanning the gap. CDR1 is LNHDA and CDR2 is SQIVND in the germline V gene (reference sequence). In DNA, the CDR3 is TGTGCCAGTAAATTAGGTTCTGGGCGAGGGCTTGAAGCTTTCTTT. Protein product: CASKLGSGRGLEAFF.

CDR3 nucleotides: TGTGCCAGCAGCTTATATTACAGGGCCAGCACAGATACGCAGTATTTT. As protein: CASSLYYRASTDTQYF. The V gene is TRBV7-3, the J gene TRBJ2-3; TRBD1 might be the D (6 bases). This CDR3 region has 16 residues. Germline loops: CDR1 SGHTA, CDR2 FQGTGA. The V end was cut by 2 bases, the J end by 0 bases, with 12 bases between.

V usage is TRBV19 and J usage is TRBJ2-1; no clear D gene. Germline lookup yields CDR1 LNHDA and CDR2 SQIVND (reference sequence). The CDR3 sequence is 12 residues long. Trimming left V 5 bases short and J 14 bases short, with 16 bases between. CDR3 bases: TGTGCCAGTAGTCAATCGTCGGTCAGGAAGTTCTTC. Its protein product is CASSQSSVRKFF.

This clonotype was picked up many times. The V gene is TRBV29-1, the J gene TRBJ2-1; 7 nucleotides agree with TRBD2. The CDR3 loop spans 14 amino acids. CDR1 and CDR2 (germline): SQVTM, ANQGSEA. V trimming: 6 bases; J trimming: 6 bases; junction bases outside the gene matches: 11. As DNA, the CDR3 is TGCAGCGTGGGCCGAGCGGGGCATGGCAATGAGCAGTTCTTC. It encodes CSVGRAGHGNEQFF.

This chain joins TRBV29-1 and TRBJ2-7, with D maybe TRBD1 (6 bases). The CDR3 extends over 14 amino acids. Between the trimmed V and J ends, which lost 7 bases and 0 bases, there was a span of 16 bases. Germline V gene data show CDR1 as SQVTM and CDR2 as ANQGSEA. DNA for the CDR3: TGCAGCGGTAAAAGGACAGTGGACTCCTACGAGCAGTACTTC. The encoded protein is CSGKRTVDSYEQYF.

This clonotype was found many times. This chain uses TRBV14 with TRBJ1-1; no definite D call. V was trimmed by 4 bases and J by 2 bases, leaving 8 bases between them. The CDR3 runs to 13 residues. Germline CDR1 and CDR2: SGHDN and FVKESK. DNA for the CDR3: TGTGCCAGCAGCCCGGACCTAAACACTGAAGCTTTCTTT. Its protein product is CASSPDLNTEAFF.

This clonotype occurred many times. The chain is built from TRBV20-1 and TRBJ2-3; D gene ambiguous. V was clipped by 0 bases and J by 1 base, with 5 bases between them. This CDR3 region has 13 residues. Germline CDR1 is DFQATT and CDR2 is SNEGSKA (reference sequence). The CDR3 protein is CSARDVGTDTQYF. CDR3 in DNA: TGCAGTGCTAGAGATGTCGGCACAGATACGCAGTATTTT.

In its sample, this clonotype was seen a few times. The J gene is TRBJ2-1, the V gene TRBV30, with 9 bases identical to TRBD2. With 4 bases clipped from V and 4 bases from J, the junction kept 8 bases outside the gene matches. From germline, CDR1 is GTSNPN and CDR2 SVGIG (reference sequence). CDR3 length equals 15 residues. The CDR3 DNA sequence: TGTGCCTGGAATCGCGGGAGGGCCGCTTACAATGAGCAGTTCTTC. Encoded protein: CAWNRGRAAYNEQFF.

The chain has TRBV7-9 and TRBJ1-3; D gene unclear. The V gene's germline CDR1 is SEHNR and CDR2 FQNEAQ (reference sequence). CDR3 length: 14 amino acids. The V end lost 5 bases, the J end lost 1 base, and 9 bases lay between the germline ends. This chain's CDR3 is CASSSTSSGNTIYF. The CDR3 DNA reads TGTGCCAGCAGCAGTACGAGTTCTGGAAACACCATATATTTT.

The chain uses TRBV18 and TRBJ1-4; possibly TRBD1 for D (5 bases). Trimming removed 4 bases from V and 3 bases from J, with 9 bases in between. The V gene's germline CDR1 is KGHSH and CDR2 LQKENI. The length of the CDR3 is 14 residues. CDR3 residues: CASSQGLANEKLFF. In DNA form, the CDR3 reads TGTGCCAGCTCACAGGGGTTGGCTAATGAAAAACTGTTTTTT. Full variable domain (remainder filled in from reference TRBV18 and TRBJ1-4): NAGVMQNPRHLVRRRGQEARLRCSPMKGHSHVYWYRQLPEEGLKFMVYLQKENIIDESGMPKERFSAEFPKEGPSILRIQQVVRGDSAAYFCASSQGLANEKLFFGSGTQLSVL.

The chain recombines TRBV7-9 with TRBJ1-2; perhaps TRBD1 as D (5 bases). The CDR3 spans 12 residues. Germline V CDR1 and CDR2: SEHNR, FQNEAQ (reference sequence). V lost 5 bases and J lost 8, with 12 bases in between. This CDR3 reads CASSIQGRGYTF. CDR3 DNA: TGTGCCAGCAGCATTCAGGGTCGGGGCTACACCTTC. The full variable domain, in which reference TRBV7-9 and TRBJ1-2 provide the parts outside the CDR3, is DTGVSQNPRHKITKRGQNVTFRCDPISEHNRLYWYRQTLGQGPEFLTYFQNEAQLEKSRLLSDRFSAERPKGSFSTLEIQRTEQGDSAMYLCASSIQGRGYTFGSGTRLTVV.

This clonotype was seen many times. V usage is TRBV12-3 or TRBV12-4 and J usage is TRBJ1-2; 9 bases are a match to TRBD1. The CDR3 totals 14 residues. The V segment lost 5 bases and the J segment 4 bases; nucleotides outside the gene matches: 5. The CDR3 protein is CASSAGTGTYGYTF. DNA for the CDR3: TGTGCCAGCAGTGCCGGGACAGGGACCTATGGCTACACCTTC.

The rearrangement uses TRBV5-8 and TRBJ2-2, with a possible D match to TRBD1 (5 bases). From germline, CDR1 is SGHTS and CDR2 YDEGEE. The CDR3 has 15 amino acids. V lost 3 bases, J lost 0 bases, and 9 bases lay in between. CDR3 region: CASSWTFANTGELFF. CDR3 in DNA: TGTGCCAGCAGCTGGACATTCGCGAACACCGGGGAGCTGTTTTTT.

This clonotype was observed many times. The chain recombines TRBV9 with TRBJ2-1, with D perhaps TRBD2 (6 bases). V lost 4 bases and J lost 4, with 18 bases in between. This CDR3 has 16 residues. Germline-derived CDR1 and CDR2 are SGDLS and YYNGEE. Written as DNA, the CDR3 is TGTGCCAGCAGCACGGAGGGCCGGGGAAGGTACAATGAGCAGTTCTTC. It specifies CASSTEGRGRYNEQFF.

This clonotype came up many times. The chain carries TRBV9 and TRBJ2-3, with a tentative D call TRBD2 (5 bases). Germline CDR1 SGDLS, CDR2 YYNGEE. The CDR3 length is 12 residues. The V gene lost 3 bases and the J gene lost 8 bases, with 10 bases spanning the gap. The CDR3 reads CASSGADGTQYF. CDR3 DNA: TGTGCCAGCAGCGGAGCGGACGGTACGCAGTATTTT.

This rearrangement joins TRBV19 to TRBJ2-1; possibly TRBD1 for D (5 bases). V lost 3 bases, J lost 5 bases, and 11 bases lay in between. The CDR3 covers 14 residues. CDR1 and CDR2 from the germline V gene are LNHDA and SQIVND (reference sequence). The CDR3 protein is CASSILDTDNEQFF. Here the CDR3 DNA reads TGTGCCAGTAGTATCTTGGACACCGACAATGAGCAGTTCTTC.

A remark on this clonotype: Given a much more abundant clone one base away, this may be a read error. The chain couples TRBV28 to TRBJ1-3; D is uncertain. The CDR3 covers 14 residues. From germline, CDR1 is MDHEN and CDR2 SYDVKM. The DNA of the CDR3 is TGTGCCAGCAGTTTACTTACCTCTGGAAACACCTTATATTTT. It encodes CASSLLTSGNTLYF.

This chain uses TRBV12-3 or TRBV12-4 with TRBJ2-1; the match to TRBD2 covers 8 bases. This CDR3 contains 15 residues. J gave up 0 bases and V 6 bases, and 4 bases lay outside the gene matches. Written as DNA, the CDR3 is TGTGCCAGCAGCCATAGCGGGATCTCCTACAATGAGCAGTTCTTC. This translates into CASSHSGISYNEQFF.

V usage is TRBV7-9 and J usage is TRBJ2-5, with TRBD1 identical over 8 bases. J gave up 5 bases and V 2 bases, and 4 bases lay outside the gene matches. This CDR3 comprises 14 residues. Germline CDR1 is SEHNR and CDR2 is FQNEAQ (reference sequence). The CDR3 DNA reads as TGTGCCAGCAGCTTAATGGGACAGGCCGAGACCCAGTACTTC. Translated, it gives CASSLMGQAETQYF.

The chain employs TRBV20-1 and TRBJ2-1; D possibly matches TRBD1 or TRBD2 (5 bases each). The CDR3 sequence is 13 residues long. Germline values: CDR1 DFQATT, CDR2 SNEGSKA (reference sequence). V was clipped by 5 bases and J by 11 bases, with 19 bases between them. The DNA for the CDR3 is TGCAGTGCTCCCGACCGGGGCCCATTTAAGCAGTTCTTC. This sequence encodes CSAPDRGPFKQFF.

This clonotype was seen more than once but under ten times. The chain is built from TRBV6-1 and TRBJ1-3, with D uncertain. There are 15 residues in the CDR3. Looked up from germline, CDR1 is MNHNS and CDR2 is SASEGT. Trimming shortened V by 8 bases and J by 0 bases, and 14 bases separated the two germline ends. The DNA for the CDR3 is TGTGCCAGCGCGACCCTCCCAGACTCTGGAAACACCATATATTTT. This gives the protein CASATLPDSGNTIYF.

This clonotype occurred many times. The chain has TRBV18 and TRBJ2-6; D is possibly TRBD2 (5 bases). The V gene's germline CDR1 is KGHSH and CDR2 LQKENI. The CDR3 runs 16 residues. The V end was cut by 4 bases, the J end by 0 bases, with 10 bases between. DNA of the CDR3: TGTGCCAGCTCACTGAACGGGAACTCTGGGGCCAACGTCCTGACTTTC. Translated, it gives CASSLNGNSGANVLTF.

This clonotype was counted many times. Here the CDR3 DNA reads TGTGCCAGCAGCCTCAATCGGGTACTTCGCGGGAGGGCCACCCTGACCGGGGAGCTGTTTTTT. It codes for CASSLNRVLRGRATLTGELFF. The chain carries TRBV12-3 or TRBV12-4 and TRBJ2-2; TRBD2 aligns across 9 bases. CDR3 length equals 21 residues. Trimming took 6 bases from V and 5 from J; bases not matched to a gene: 25.

This clonotype has at least ten counts. V gene TRBV11-2 combines with J gene TRBJ2-5, with 12 bases that match TRBD2. Germline V gene data show CDR1 as SGHAT and CDR2 as FQNNGV. The CDR3 has 16 amino acids. Losses at the gene ends were 1 base for V and 5 bases for J; bases not matched to a gene: 5. The CDR3 reads CASSLGLAGVEETQYF. The CDR3 region has the DNA TGTGCCAGCAGCTTAGGACTAGCGGGAGTTGAGGAGACCCAGTACTTC.

This clonotype was seen repeatedly, ten times or more. This chain uses TRBV24-1 with TRBJ1-2; D is uncertain. This CDR3 has 13 residues. Between the trimmed V and J ends, which lost 4 bases and 2 bases, there was a span of 7 bases. Per the germline V gene, CDR1 is KGHDR and CDR2 is SFDVKD. The CDR3 region has the DNA TGTGCCACCAGTGACCGACCGAACTATGGCTACACCTTC. It is translated as CATSDRPNYGYTF.

This chain links TRBV28 with TRBJ1-2; D is ambiguous. This CDR3 is built from 12 residues. Looked up from germline, CDR1 is MDHEN and CDR2 is SYDVKM. V was cut by 10 bases and J by 3 bases, with 12 bases left in between. The CDR3 DNA reads as TGTGCCACGTTATCAGATTACTATGGCTACACCTTC. Translated, it gives CATLSDYYGYTF.

The chain links TRBV7-9 to TRBJ2-1, with D maybe TRBD1 (6 bases). The CDR3 covers 13 residues. Trimming took 2 bases from V and 9 from J, leaving 11 bases between them. Germline-derived CDR1 and CDR2 are SEHNR and FQNEAQ (reference sequence). CDR3 sequence: CASSLKQGSEQFF. In nucleotides, the CDR3 is TGTGCCAGCAGCTTAAAACAGGGAAGTGAGCAGTTCTTC. The full variable domain, its missing parts supplied by reference TRBV7-9 and TRBJ2-1, is DTGVSQNPRHKITKRGQNVTFRCDPISEHNRLYWYRQTLGQGPEFLTYFQNEAQLEKSRLLSDRFSAERPKGSFSTLEIQRTEQGDSAMYLCASSLKQGSEQFFGPGTRLTVL.

The chain uses TRBV19 and TRBJ1-2, with TRBD1 matching over 8 bases. The V segment lost 1 base and the J segment 5 bases; nucleotides outside the gene matches: 0. The CDR3 consists of 13 residues. Germline V lookup: CDR1 LNHDA, CDR2 SQIVND (reference sequence). The CDR3, as DNA: TGTGCCAGTAGTATAGGGGACAGGTATGGCTACACCTTC. Translation: CASSIGDRYGYTF.

The sample holds many counts of this clonotype. The V and J genes are TRBV3-1 and TRBJ1-1; maybe TRBD1 (5 bases). Germline CDR1 is LGHDT and CDR2 is YNNKEL (reference sequence). V was cut by 0 bases and J by 0 bases, with 8 bases left in between. This CDR3 comprises 15 residues. The CDR3 spells CASSQEIGVNTEAFF. CDR3 DNA sequence: TGTGCCAGCAGCCAAGAGATAGGGGTGAACACTGAAGCTTTCTTT.